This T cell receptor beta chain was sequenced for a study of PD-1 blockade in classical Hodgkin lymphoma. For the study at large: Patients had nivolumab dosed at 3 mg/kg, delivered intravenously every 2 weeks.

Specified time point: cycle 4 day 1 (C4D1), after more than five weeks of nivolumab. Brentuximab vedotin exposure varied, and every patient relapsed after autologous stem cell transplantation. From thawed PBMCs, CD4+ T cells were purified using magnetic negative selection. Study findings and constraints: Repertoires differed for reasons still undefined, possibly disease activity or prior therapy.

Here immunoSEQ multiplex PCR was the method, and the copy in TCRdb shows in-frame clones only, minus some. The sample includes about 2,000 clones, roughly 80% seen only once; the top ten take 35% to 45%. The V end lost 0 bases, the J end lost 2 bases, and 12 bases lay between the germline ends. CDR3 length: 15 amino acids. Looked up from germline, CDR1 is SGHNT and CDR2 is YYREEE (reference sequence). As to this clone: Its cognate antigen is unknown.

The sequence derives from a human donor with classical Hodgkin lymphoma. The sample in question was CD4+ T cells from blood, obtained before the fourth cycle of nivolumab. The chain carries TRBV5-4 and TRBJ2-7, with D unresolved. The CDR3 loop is CASSLDWSNPYEQYF. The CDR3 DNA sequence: TGTGCCAGCAGCTTGGATTGGTCAAATCCCTACGAGCAGTACTTC.